This T cell receptor beta chain was recovered during a study of response to subunit inactivated influenza vaccine. Trimming left V 1 base short and J 8 bases short, with 9 bases between. CDR3 length: 12 residues. Germline V CDR1 and CDR2: SQVTM, ANQGSEA. TCRdb re-called the RT-PCR reads through MiXCR, storing one row per CDR3 protein. The table records a few hundred thousand distinct CDR3 sequences, approximately 10% of them present only once. These same records also appear under a second study, on T cells expressing NK-cell markers. As that study records: Generation of TCR beta cDNA was performed by 5'RACE template switching incorporating UMIs.

The sample in question was PBMCs from blood, obtained on the day of vaccination. The clonotype originates from a man aged 50 or older who received an inactivated influenza vaccine. This chain links TRBV29-1 with TRBJ2-1; D remains unclear. The CDR3: CSVEGRNDEQFF. The CDR3 DNA reads as TGCAGCGTTGAAGGTAGGAATGATGAGCAGTTCTTC.